This T cell receptor beta chain was documented in a study of T-cell memory formation after mild COVID-19. Study-level background: Each donor largely had its own TCR clusters. The study's findings and limits: Most CD4+ clones that shrank were in CM and EM, while CD8+ ones turned up in EMRA.

This CDR3 has 15 residues. Germline assignment: CDR1 SGHTA and CDR2 FQGTGA. Trimming took off 3 bases at V and 7 bases at J, with 16 bases between the two ends. 5'RACE, which relied on constant-segment primers, yielded TCR alpha and TCR beta cDNA libraries carrying sample barcodes and UMIs. TCRdb processed the 5' RACE reads anew with MiXCR; each CDR3 protein has one entry. The sample carries hundreds of thousands of distinct CDR3 sequences, 18% recorded once. A few counts support this clonotype. Antigen unknown. Input material: PBMCs or a T cell subset sorted from them (not recorded which). V and J are TRBV7-3 and TRBJ2-1; D might be TRBD1 or TRBD2, each matching 5 bases. The origin of this receptor is an adult woman who had mild COVID-19 (a few samples of this study predate the infection). Cell type and time point are not known. CDR3 DNA sequence: TGTGCCAGCAGCTTTCGTGGGGCGGGTGTGAATGAGCAGTTCTTC. It codes for CASSFRGAGVNEQFF.